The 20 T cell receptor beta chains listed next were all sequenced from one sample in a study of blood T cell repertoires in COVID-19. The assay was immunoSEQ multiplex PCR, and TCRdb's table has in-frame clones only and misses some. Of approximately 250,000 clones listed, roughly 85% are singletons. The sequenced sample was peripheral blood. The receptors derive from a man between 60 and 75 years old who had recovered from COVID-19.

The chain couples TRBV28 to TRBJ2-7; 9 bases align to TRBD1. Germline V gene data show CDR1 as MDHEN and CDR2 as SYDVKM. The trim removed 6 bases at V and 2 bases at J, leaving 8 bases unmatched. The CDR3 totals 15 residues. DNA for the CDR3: TGTGCCAGCAGCCCCGGACAGGGGCCGACCTACGAGCAGTACTTC. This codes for CASSPGQGPTYEQYF.

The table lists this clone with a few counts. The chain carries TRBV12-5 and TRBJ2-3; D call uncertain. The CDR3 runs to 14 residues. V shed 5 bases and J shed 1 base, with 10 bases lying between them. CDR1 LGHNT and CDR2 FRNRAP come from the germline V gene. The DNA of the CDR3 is TGTGCTAGTGGTGGCGGATCGCGCACAGATACGCAGTATTTT. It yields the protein CASGGGSRTDTQYF. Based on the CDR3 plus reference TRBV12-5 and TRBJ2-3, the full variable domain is DARVTQTPRHKVTEMGQEVTMRCQPILGHNTVFWYRQTMMQGLELLAYFRNRAPLDDSGMPKDRFSAEMPDATLATLKIQPSEPRDSAVYFCASGGGSRTDTQYFGPGTRLTVL.

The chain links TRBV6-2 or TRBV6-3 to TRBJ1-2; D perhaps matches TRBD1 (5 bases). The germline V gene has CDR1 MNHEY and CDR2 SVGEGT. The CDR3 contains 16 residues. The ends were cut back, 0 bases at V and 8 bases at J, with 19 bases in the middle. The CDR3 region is CASSYSTDQQEPGYTF. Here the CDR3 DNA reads TGTGCCAGCAGTTACTCCACGGACCAACAGGAGCCGGGCTACACCTTC.

CDR3 sequence reads: CASSLYAANLGNQPQHF. CDR3 nucleotides: TGTGCCAGCAGCTTGTATGCCGCTAACCTGGGCAATCAGCCCCAGCATTTT. The rearrangement links TRBV5-6 to TRBJ1-5; D uncertain. The CDR3 spans 17 residues. Trimming removed 1 base from V and 2 bases from J, with 16 bases in between. Per the germline V gene, CDR1 is SGHDT and CDR2 is YYEEEE.

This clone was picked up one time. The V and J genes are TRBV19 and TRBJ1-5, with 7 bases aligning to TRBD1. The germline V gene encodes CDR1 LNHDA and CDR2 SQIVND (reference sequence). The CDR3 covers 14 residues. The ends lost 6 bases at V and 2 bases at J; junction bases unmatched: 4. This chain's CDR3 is CASRNRGGNQPQHF. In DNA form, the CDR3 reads TGTGCCAGTAGGAACAGGGGTGGCAATCAGCCCCAGCATTTT.

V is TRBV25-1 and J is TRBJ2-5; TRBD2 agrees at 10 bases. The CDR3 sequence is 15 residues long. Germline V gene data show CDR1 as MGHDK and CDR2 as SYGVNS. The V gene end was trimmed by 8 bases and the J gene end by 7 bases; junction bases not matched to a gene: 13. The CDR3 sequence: CASGDRAGGRGTQYF. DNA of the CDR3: TGTGCCAGCGGGGACCGAGCGGGAGGGCGAGGGACCCAGTACTTC.

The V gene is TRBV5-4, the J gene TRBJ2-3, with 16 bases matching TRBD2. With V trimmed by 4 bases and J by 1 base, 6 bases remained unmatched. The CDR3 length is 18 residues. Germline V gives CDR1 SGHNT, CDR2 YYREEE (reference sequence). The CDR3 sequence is CASSRGLAGGGGTDTQYF. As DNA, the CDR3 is TGTGCCAGCAGCCGGGGACTAGCGGGAGGGGGGGGCACAGATACGCAGTATTTT.

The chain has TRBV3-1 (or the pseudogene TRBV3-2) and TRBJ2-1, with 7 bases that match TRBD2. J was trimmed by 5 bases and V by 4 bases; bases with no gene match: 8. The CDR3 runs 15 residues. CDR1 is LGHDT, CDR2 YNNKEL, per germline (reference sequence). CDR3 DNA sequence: TGTGCCAGCAGCCTTAATCCGGGAGGCCACAATGAGCAGTTCTTC. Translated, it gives CASSLNPGGHNEQFF.

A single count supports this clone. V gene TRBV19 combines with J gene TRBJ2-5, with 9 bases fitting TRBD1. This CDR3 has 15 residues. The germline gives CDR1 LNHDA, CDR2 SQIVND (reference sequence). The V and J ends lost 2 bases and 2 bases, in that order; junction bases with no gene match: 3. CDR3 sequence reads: CASSIWGTGQETQYF. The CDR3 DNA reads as TGTGCCAGTAGTATATGGGGGACAGGGCAAGAGACCCAGTACTTC. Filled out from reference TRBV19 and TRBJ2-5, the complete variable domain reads DGGITQSPKYLFRKEGQNVTLSCEQNLNHDAMYWYRQDPGQGLRLIYYSQIVNDFQKGDIAEGYSVSREKKESFPLTVTSAQKNPTAFYLCASSIWGTGQETQYFGPGTRLLVL.

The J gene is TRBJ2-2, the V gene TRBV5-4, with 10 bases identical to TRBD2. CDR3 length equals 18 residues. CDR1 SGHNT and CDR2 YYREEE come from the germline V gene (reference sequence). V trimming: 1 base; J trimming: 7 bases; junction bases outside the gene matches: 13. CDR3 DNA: TGTGCCAGCAGCTTGAAGGTTGCAGCGGGGGGGGCGAGCGGGGAGCTGTTTTTT. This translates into CASSLKVAAGGASGELFF.

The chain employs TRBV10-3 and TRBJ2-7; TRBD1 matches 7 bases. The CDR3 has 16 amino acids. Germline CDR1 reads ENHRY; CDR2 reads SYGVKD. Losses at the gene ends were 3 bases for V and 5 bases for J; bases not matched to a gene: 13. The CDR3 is CAISDQKTRGFNEQYF. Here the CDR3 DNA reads TGTGCCATCAGTGACCAAAAGACCAGGGGGTTCAACGAGCAGTACTTC.

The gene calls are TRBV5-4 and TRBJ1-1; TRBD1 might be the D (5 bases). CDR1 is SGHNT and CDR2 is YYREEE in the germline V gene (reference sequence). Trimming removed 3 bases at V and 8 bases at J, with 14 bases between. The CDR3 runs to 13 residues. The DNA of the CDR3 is TGTGCCAGCAGCTCCCTTGACAGCCCCGAAGCTTTCTTT. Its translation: CASSSLDSPEAFF. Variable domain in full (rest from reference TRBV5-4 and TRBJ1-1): ETGVTQSPTHLIKTRGQQVTLRCSSQSGHNTVSWYQQALGQGPQFIFQYYREEENGRGNFPPRFSGLQFPNYSSELNVNALELDDSALYLCASSSLDSPEAFFGQGTRLTVV.

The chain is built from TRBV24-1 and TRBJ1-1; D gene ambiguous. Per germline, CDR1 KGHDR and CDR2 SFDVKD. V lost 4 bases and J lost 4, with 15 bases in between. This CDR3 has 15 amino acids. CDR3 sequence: CATSDLAGGCTEAFF. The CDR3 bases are TGTGCCACCAGTGACCTCGCGGGCGGGTGCACTGAAGCTTTCTTT.

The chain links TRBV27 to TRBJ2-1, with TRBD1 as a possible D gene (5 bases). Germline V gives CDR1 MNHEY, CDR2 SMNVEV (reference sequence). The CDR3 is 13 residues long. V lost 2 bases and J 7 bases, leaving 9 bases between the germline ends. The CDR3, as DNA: TGTGCCAGCAGTTTACAGGGCTGGAATGAGCAGTTCTTC. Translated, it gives CASSLQGWNEQFF.

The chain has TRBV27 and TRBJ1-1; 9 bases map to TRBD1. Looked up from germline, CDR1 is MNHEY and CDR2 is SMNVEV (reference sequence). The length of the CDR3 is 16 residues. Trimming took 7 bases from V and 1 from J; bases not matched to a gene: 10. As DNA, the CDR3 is TGTGCCAGCACCCCCGGGACAGGGAGGAGGAACACTGAAGCTTTCTTT. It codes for CASTPGTGRRNTEAFF.

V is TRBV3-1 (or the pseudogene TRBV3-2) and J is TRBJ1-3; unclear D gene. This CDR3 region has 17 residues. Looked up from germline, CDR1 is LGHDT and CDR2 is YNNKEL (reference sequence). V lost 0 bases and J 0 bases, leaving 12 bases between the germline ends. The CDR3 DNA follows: TGTGCCAGCAGCCAAGATCCCCGCGGGCTCTCTGGAAACACCATATATTTT. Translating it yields CASSQDPRGLSGNTIYF.

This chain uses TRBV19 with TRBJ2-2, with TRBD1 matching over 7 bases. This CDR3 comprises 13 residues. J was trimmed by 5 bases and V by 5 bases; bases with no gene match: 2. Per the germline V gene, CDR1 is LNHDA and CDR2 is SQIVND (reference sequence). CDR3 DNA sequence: TGTGCCAGTAGTCCCAGGGGGACCGGGGAGCTGTTTTTT. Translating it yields CASSPRGTGELFF. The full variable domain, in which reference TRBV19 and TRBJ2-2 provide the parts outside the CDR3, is DGGITQSPKYLFRKEGQNVTLSCEQNLNHDAMYWYRQDPGQGLRLIYYSQIVNDFQKGDIAEGYSVSREKKESFPLTVTSAQKNPTAFYLCASSPRGTGELFFGEGSRLTVL.

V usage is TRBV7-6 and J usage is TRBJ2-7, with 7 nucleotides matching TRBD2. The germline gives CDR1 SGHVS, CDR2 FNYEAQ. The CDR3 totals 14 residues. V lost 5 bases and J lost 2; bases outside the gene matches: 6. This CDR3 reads CASSPGLPPYEQYF. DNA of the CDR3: TGTGCCAGCAGCCCGGGACTACCTCCCTACGAGCAGTACTTC.

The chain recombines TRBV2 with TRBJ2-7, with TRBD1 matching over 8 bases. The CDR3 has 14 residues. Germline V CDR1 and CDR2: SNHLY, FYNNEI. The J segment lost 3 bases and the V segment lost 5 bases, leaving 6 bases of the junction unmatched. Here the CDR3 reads CASSKRTGSYEQYF. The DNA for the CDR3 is TGTGCCAGCAGTAAAAGGACAGGGAGCTACGAGCAGTACTTC.

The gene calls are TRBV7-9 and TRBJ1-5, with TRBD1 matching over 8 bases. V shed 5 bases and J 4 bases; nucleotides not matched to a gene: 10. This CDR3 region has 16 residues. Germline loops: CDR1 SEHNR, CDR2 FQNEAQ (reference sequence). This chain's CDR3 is CASSAGRGHRNQPQHF. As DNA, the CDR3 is TGTGCCAGCAGCGCTGGCAGGGGGCACCGAAATCAGCCCCAGCATTTT.